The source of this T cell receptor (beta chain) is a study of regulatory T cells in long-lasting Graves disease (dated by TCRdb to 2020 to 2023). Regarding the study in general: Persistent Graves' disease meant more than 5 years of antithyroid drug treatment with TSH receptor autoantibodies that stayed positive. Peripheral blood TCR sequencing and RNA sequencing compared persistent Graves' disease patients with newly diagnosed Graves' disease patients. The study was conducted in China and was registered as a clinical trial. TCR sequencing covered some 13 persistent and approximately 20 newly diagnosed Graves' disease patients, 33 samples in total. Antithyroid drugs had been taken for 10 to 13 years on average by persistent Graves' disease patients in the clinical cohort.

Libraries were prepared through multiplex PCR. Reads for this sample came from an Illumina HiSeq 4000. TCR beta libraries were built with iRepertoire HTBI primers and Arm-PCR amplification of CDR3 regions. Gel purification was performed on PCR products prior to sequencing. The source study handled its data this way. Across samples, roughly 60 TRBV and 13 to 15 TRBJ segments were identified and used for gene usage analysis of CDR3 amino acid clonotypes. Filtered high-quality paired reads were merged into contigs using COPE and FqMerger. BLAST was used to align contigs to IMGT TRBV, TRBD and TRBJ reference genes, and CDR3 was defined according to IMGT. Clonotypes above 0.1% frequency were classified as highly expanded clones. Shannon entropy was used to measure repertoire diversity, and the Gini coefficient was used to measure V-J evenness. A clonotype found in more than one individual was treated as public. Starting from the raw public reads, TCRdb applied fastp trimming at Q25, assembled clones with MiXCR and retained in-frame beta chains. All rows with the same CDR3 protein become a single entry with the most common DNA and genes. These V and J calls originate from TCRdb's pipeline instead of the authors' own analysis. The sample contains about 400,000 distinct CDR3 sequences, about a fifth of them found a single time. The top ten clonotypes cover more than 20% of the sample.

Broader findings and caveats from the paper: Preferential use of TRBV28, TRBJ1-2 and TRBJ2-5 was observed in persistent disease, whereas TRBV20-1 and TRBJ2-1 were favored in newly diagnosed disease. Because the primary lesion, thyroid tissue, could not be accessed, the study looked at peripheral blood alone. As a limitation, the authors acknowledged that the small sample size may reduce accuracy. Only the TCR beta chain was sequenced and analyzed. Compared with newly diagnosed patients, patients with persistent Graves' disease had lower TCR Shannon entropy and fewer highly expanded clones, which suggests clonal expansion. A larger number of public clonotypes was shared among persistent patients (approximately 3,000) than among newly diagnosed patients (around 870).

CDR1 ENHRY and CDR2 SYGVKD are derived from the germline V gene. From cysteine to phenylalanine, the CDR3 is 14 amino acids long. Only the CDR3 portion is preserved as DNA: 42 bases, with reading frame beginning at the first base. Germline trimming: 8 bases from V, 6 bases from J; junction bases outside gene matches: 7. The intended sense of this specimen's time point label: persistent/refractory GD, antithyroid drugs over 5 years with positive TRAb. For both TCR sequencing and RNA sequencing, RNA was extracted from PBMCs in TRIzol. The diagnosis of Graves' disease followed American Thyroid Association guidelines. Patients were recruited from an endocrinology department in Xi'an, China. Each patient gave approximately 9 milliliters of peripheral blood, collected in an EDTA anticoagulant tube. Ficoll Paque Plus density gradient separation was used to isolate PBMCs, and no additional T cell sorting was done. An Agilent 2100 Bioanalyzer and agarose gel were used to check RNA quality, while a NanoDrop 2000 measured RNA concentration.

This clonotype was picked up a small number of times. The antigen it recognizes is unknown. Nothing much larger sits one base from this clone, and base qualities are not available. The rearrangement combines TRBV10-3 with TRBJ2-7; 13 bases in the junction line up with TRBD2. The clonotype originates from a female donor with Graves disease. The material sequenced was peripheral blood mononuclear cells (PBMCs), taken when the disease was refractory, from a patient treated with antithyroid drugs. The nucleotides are TGTGCCATCGGCACTACTAGCGGGAGGGTCGAGCAGTACTTC. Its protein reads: CAIGTTSGRVEQYF.